One and the same sample provided the 15 T cell receptor beta chains below, sequenced in a study of blood T cell repertoires in COVID-19. The repertoire was sequenced with immunoSEQ multiplex PCR; TCRdb's copy has only in-frame clones and lacks some. The sample lists about 33,000 clones, around 73% occurring once. The specimen sequenced was peripheral blood. The receptor source for this set is a man between 65 and 79 years old with acute or convalescent COVID-19.

CDR3 amino acids: CASSQLAGKEQFF. CDR3 DNA sequence: TGTGCCAGTAGTCAACTAGCGGGGAAGGAGCAGTTCTTC. V and J are TRBV19 and TRBJ2-1, with TRBD2 identical over 10 bases. With 5 bases clipped from V and 10 bases from J, the junction kept 5 bases outside the gene matches. Germline CDR1 reads LNHDA; CDR2 reads SQIVND (reference sequence). CDR3 length equals 13 residues.

The chain combines TRBV7-9 with TRBJ1-6; possibly TRBD1 for D (6 bases). This CDR3 is 14 amino acids long. The ends were cut back, 5 bases at V and 9 bases at J, with 14 bases in the middle. The germline gives CDR1 SEHNR, CDR2 FQNEAQ (reference sequence). The CDR3 sequence is CASSAGTFVSPLHF. The DNA for the CDR3 is TGTGCCAGCAGCGCCGGGACATTTGTTTCACCCCTCCACTTT.

The chain uses TRBV6-5 and TRBJ2-7; TRBD2 is a possible D gene (5 bases). Trimming removed 2 bases from V and 2 bases from J, with 10 bases in between. From germline, CDR1 is MNHEY and CDR2 SVGAGI. CDR3 length: 14 residues. The DNA for the CDR3 is TGTGCCAGCAGTTACGGTCAGACTACCTACGAGCAGTACTTC. This translates into CASSYGQTTYEQYF.

This sequence joins TRBV18 and TRBJ2-1; TRBD2 agrees at 8 bases. Germline assignment: CDR1 KGHSH and CDR2 LQKENI. The CDR3 has 17 residues. After removal of 2 bases from V and 0 bases from J, the junction contained 6 bases not matched to a gene. The CDR3 DNA follows: TGTGCCAGCTCACCAACCCTGGCGGGAGGCTCCTACAATGAGCAGTTCTTC. Protein product: CASSPTLAGGSYNEQFF.

This chain joins TRBV20-1 and TRBJ2-7; no definite D call. With 3 bases removed from V and 2 bases from J, the gap between germline ends came to 11 bases. Germline CDR1 is DFQATT and CDR2 is SNEGSKA (reference sequence). The CDR3 is 13 residues long. The CDR3 DNA is TGCAGTGCTAGTAGTATGGAGACCTACGAGCAGTACTTC. Encoded protein: CSASSMETYEQYF.

V usage is TRBV19 and J usage is TRBJ1-1, with TRBD1 identical over 7 bases. Germline V CDR1 and CDR2: LNHDA, SQIVND (reference sequence). V was pared by 6 bases and J by 0 bases, with 7 bases of the junction left unmatched. The CDR3 has 15 residues. The CDR3, as DNA: TGTGCCAGTAGCACCACCGGGACAGTGAACACTGAAGCTTTCTTT. As protein: CASSTTGTVNTEAFF.

V is TRBV12-3 or TRBV12-4 and J is TRBJ2-1; 7 bases map to TRBD2. The CDR3 runs to 13 residues. V lost 6 bases to trimming and J lost 9 bases; unmatched junction nucleotides: 8. CDR3 coding DNA: TGTGCCAGCAGATCTCGCGGGGGACCTGAGCAGTTCTTC. Translated: CASRSRGGPEQFF.

This clone came up once. The DNA of the CDR3 is TGCGCCAGCAGCTTGGTTCCGTCCGGCGGGGCCTCCTACGAGCAGTACTTC. Translation: CASSLVPSGGASYEQYF. The chain carries TRBV5-1 and TRBJ2-7; D is perhaps TRBD2 (6 bases). The CDR3 sequence is 17 residues long. Germline V gives CDR1 SGHRS, CDR2 YFSETQ. V lost 0 bases, J lost 0 bases, and 16 bases lay in between.

This clone has only a few counts. This chain connects TRBV27 to TRBJ2-2, with 8 bases lining up with TRBD1. This CDR3 has 16 amino acids. V dropped 0 bases and J dropped 7; count of bases not matched to a gene: 7. Germline V gene data show CDR1 as MNHEY and CDR2 as SMNVEV (reference sequence). The CDR3 nucleotides read TGTGCCAGCAGTTTATCGGTGACAGGGGCGAACGGGGAGCTGTTTTTT. It specifies CASSLSVTGANGELFF.

The J gene is TRBJ1-6, the V gene TRBV18; 7 bases are a match to TRBD1. CDR1 is KGHSH and CDR2 is LQKENI in the germline V gene. With 4 bases clipped from V and 12 bases from J, the junction kept 9 bases outside the gene matches. The CDR3 length is 14 residues. The CDR3 here is CASSRDSQAEPLHF. In DNA form, the CDR3 reads TGTGCCAGCTCACGGGACAGTCAAGCAGAACCCCTCCACTTT.

This chain links TRBV25-1 with TRBJ1-1; D is perhaps TRBD1 (6 bases). V was pared by 7 bases and J by 5 bases, with 17 bases between. Looked up from germline, CDR1 is MGHDK and CDR2 is SYGVNS. CDR3 length: 14 residues. CDR3 coding DNA: TGTGCCAGCATGGGGAGGGGGGCAGGAACTGAAGCTTTCTTT. Encoded protein: CASMGRGAGTEAFF.

This clone was seen only once. CDR3 nucleotide sequence: TGTGCCAGCAGTTTAATGGGGGGGGCCGCCTACGAGCAGTACTTC. Its protein is CASSLMGGAAYEQYF. The chain combines TRBV27 with TRBJ2-7; D perhaps matches TRBD2 (7 bases). Germline assignment: CDR1 MNHEY and CDR2 SMNVEV (reference sequence). Trimming removed 2 bases at V and 2 bases at J, with 13 bases between. This CDR3 contains 15 residues.

V usage is TRBV18 and J usage is TRBJ1-1, with D unclear. With 1 base removed from V and 4 bases from J, the gap between germline ends came to 13 bases. There are 15 residues in the CDR3. Germline loops: CDR1 KGHSH, CDR2 LQKENI. The CDR3, as DNA: TGTGCCAGCTCACCACTTCCTGAGAGAGGCACTGAAGCTTTCTTT. Protein product: CASSPLPERGTEAFF. Combining the CDR3 with reference TRBV18 and TRBJ1-1 gives the whole variable domain NAGVMQNPRHLVRRRGQEARLRCSPMKGHSHVYWYRQLPEEGLKFMVYLQKENIIDESGMPKERFSAEFPKEGPSILRIQQVVRGDSAAYFCASSPLPERGTEAFFGQGTRLTVV.

This clone was seen once. The rearrangement uses TRBV7-2 and TRBJ1-3, with D uncertain. V was trimmed by 1 base and J by 0 bases, leaving 10 bases between them. CDR1 and CDR2 from the germline V gene are SGHTA and FQGNSA. The CDR3 spans 16 residues. The CDR3 bases are TGTGCCAGCAGCTTAGACCCGGTAGCCTCTGGAAACACCATATATTTT. Encoded protein: CASSLDPVASGNTIYF.

The V and J genes are TRBV5-1 and TRBJ2-3; 7 bases line up with TRBD1. Trimming cost V 4 bases and J 5 bases; bases outside gene matches: 4. There are 13 residues in the CDR3. Germline V gene data show CDR1 as SGHRS and CDR2 as YFSETQ. The CDR3 DNA is TGCGCCAGCAGCGTACAGGGGCGAGATACGCAGTATTTT. Translation: CASSVQGRDTQYF.